This TCR beta chain was captured in a study of shared clonotypes between healthy human individuals. Study summary: CD8 memory received one plate per donor, CD8 naive two, CD4 memory three and CD4 naive three. Study results and caveats: Inspection by rarefaction showed sorted-subset sequencing to be incomplete despite large depth. Around 5% was the fraction of naive CD4 clonotypes found shared across a few donors.

Each replicate PCR on the sorted subsets used 200 to 250 ng DNA (around 30,000 T cell genomes). Produced via immunoSEQ multiplex PCR; TCRdb's table is partial and in-frame only. The sample has approximately 1.5 million clones, around 98.5% seen once. V was trimmed by 5 bases and J by 5 bases, leaving 13 bases between them. The CDR3 spans 14 residues. Germline V gene sequence: CDR1 MNHEY, CDR2 SVGAGI. This clone has just one count. The antigen is unknown. The source is a man younger than 45 in good health. This sequence joins TRBV6-5 and TRBJ2-1; D might be TRBD1 (6 bases). Material for sequencing was naive CD4+ T cells sorted from blood. Sample subset: CD45RA+ positively selected. CDR3 loop: CASSTEDSDNEQFF. Here the CDR3 DNA reads TGTGCCAGCAGTACCGAGGACAGCGACAATGAGCAGTTCTTC.